These 3 T cell receptor beta chains came from one sample sequenced in a study of T cells in Graves' hyperthyroidism and ophthalmopathy. Researchers took RNA transcripts and amplified the TCR beta CDR3 regions from them. The HTBI primer set served for first-round RT-PCR of the TCR CDR3. One entry per CDR3 protein results from TCRdb running MiXCR on the multiplex PCR reads. The sample includes about 560,000 distinct CDR3 sequences, over 15% seen only once; the top ten take approximately 20%. Sequencing input: blood. These receptors were obtained from a woman aged 18-29 years with Graves' hyperthyroidism.

This clonotype has ten or more counts. The chain combines TRBV30 with TRBJ1-1, with D possibly matching TRBD1 (6 bases). The CDR3 covers 15 residues. Looked up from germline, CDR1 is GTSNPN and CDR2 is SVGIG (reference sequence). The ends were cut back, 3 bases at V and 0 bases at J, with 14 bases in the middle. Written as DNA, the CDR3 is TGTGCCTGGAGCCGCAGGGGACCACTGAACACTGAAGCTTTCTTT. Residues: CAWSRRGPLNTEAFF.

Only a few counts were recorded for this clonotype. This chain joins TRBV18 and TRBJ2-3, with D unresolved. The germline CDR1 and CDR2 sequences are KGHSH and LQKENI. The CDR3 extends over 18 amino acids. Deletions cut 4 bases from V and 0 bases from J, with 20 bases between. The CDR3 sequence is CASSRFNVALGSTDTQYF. DNA for the CDR3: TGTGCCAGCTCACGATTTAACGTCGCCTTAGGGAGCACAGATACGCAGTATTTT.

The rearrangement joins TRBV20-1 to TRBJ2-3; 8 bases fit TRBD1. Germline trimming cut 6 bases from V and 0 bases from J; bases unmatched to any gene: 2. Germline CDR1 is DFQATT and CDR2 is SNEGSKA (reference sequence). The CDR3 covers 13 residues. The CDR3 sequence is CSAQGASTDTQYF. CDR3 sequence (DNA): TGCAGTGCCCAGGGGGCGAGCACAGATACGCAGTATTTT.